What follows describes a single T cell receptor (beta chain). Its antigen is as yet unknown. Its ends do not fully match the called genes, so a read error is possible. PCR was performed using 60 Vbeta and 13 Jbeta primers. This table comes from immunoSEQ multiplex PCR, and its TCRdb copy is limited to in-frame clones, with some not included. The table includes about 140,000 clones, around three quarters detected once. Germline V gives CDR1 SGDLS, CDR2 YYNGEE. This CDR3 is 18 amino acids long. This sample stems from a study of cytomegalovirus exposure and HLA in healthy donors. Findings of the study overall: Later analysis showed TCR association rates varying by HLA locus, highest for DRB1 and lowest for HLA-C.

The sequenced material came from PBMCs. The sequence derives from a man aged 35 to 55 in good health and CMV-seronegative. The chain combines TRBV9 with TRBJ2-4; no clear D gene. The CDR3 loop reads CASSVGNGVQFPQNSQYF. The CDR3 bases are TGTGCCAGCAGCGTAGGAAATGGCGTACAGTTTCCCCAAAACAGTCAGTACTTC.